This T cell receptor (beta chain) was profiled in a study of T cells in Graves' hyperthyroidism and ophthalmopathy. Amplified regions were TCR beta CDR3 sequences from RNA transcripts. First-round RT-PCR of the TCR CDR3 relied on the HTBI primer set. TCRdb itself ran the multiplex PCR reads through MiXCR, one entry per CDR3 protein. Of hundreds of thousands of distinct CDR3 sequences listed, more than 14% are singletons. Exclusions: uncontrolled infection, other autoimmune disease, pregnancy, lactation. This CDR3 is built from 14 residues. V shed 5 bases and J shed 4 bases, with 12 bases lying between them. Germline lookup yields CDR1 SEHNR and CDR2 FQNEAQ (reference sequence). This clonotype showed up many times.

This receptor was obtained from a woman aged 50 to 65 with Graves' ophthalmopathy. This chain joins TRBV7-9 and TRBJ2-1; TRBD1 might be the D (6 bases). The sequencing sample was made of blood. Here the CDR3 reads CASSPRTEYNEQFF. The CDR3 nucleotides read TGTGCCAGCAGCCCTCGGACAGAATACAATGAGCAGTTCTTC.